A selection of T cell receptor beta chains follows, all from one sample in a study of metastatic and nonmetastatic thyroid tumors. TCRdb redid the clone calls on the PCR reads using MiXCR. The sample lists 50,000 or so clones, around 20% occurring once. Sequencing was performed on blood. These receptors all come from a male donor with papillary thyroid cancer or a benign thyroid nodule (not recorded which). Some clones in this sample may be carry-over from other donors' samples. Each CDR3 is given with its conserved first and last residue. A D gene is named only where the DNA matches it firmly. Rows give clone size only sometimes, using once, few, many, or a class for an expanded clone.

V: TRBV12-5
J: TRBJ2-2
size: -
D: -
CDR3: CASCFPTGTWGGTGELFF
DNA: TGTGCTAGTTGTTTCCCAACCGGGACATGGGGGGGTACCGGGGAGCTGTTTTTT

V: TRBV5-4
J: TRBJ2-7
size: many
D: -
CDR3: CASSFPGSYEQYF
DNA: TGTGCCAGCAGCTTCCCGGGCTCCTACGAGCAGTACTTC

V: TRBV7-3
J: TRBJ1-1
size: many
D: -
CDR3: CASSSWVDTEAFF
DNA: TGTGCCAGCAGCTCATGGGTAGATACTGAAGCTTTCTTT

V: TRBV4-2
J: TRBJ1-2
size: many
D: -
CDR3: CASSQDRVAGYGYTF
DNA: TGTGCCAGCAGCCAAGATAGGGTGGCAGGCTATGGCTACACCTTC

V: TRBV7-3
J: TRBJ2-5
size: many
D: TRBD1
CDR3: CASSRGGTGTETQYF
DNA: TGTGCCAGCAGTCGGGGTGGGACAGGGACAGAGACCCAGTACTTC

V: TRBV7-9
J: TRBJ1-5
size: many
D: -
CDR3: CASSYQGIDQPQHF
DNA: TGTGCCAGCAGTTATCAGGGGATTGACCAGCCCCAGCATTTT

V: TRBV9
J: TRBJ2-2
size: once
D: -
CDR3: CASSPAGTECTGELFF
DNA: TGTGCCAGCAGCCCAGCTGGGACGGAGTGCACCGGGGAGCTGTTTTTT

V: TRBV20-1
J: TRBJ1-2
size: many
D: -
CDR3: CSASPAGEEDYGYTF
DNA: TGCAGTGCTAGCCCGGCCGGGGAAGAGGACTATGGCTACACCTTC

V: TRBV5-1
J: TRBJ2-2
size: few
D: TRBD2
CDR3: CASSWERTSATGELFF
DNA: TGCGCCAGCAGCTGGGAGAGGACTAGCGCGACCGGGGAGCTGTTTTTT

V: TRBV12-3/TRBV12-4
J: TRBJ2-5
size: many
D: TRBD1
CDR3: CASTGTETETQYF
DNA: TGTGCCAGCACGGGGACAGAAACGGAGACCCAGTACTTC

V: TRBV4-1
J: TRBJ1-1
size: many
D: -
CDR3: CASSPPARAAFF
DNA: TGCGCCAGCAGCCCCCCGGCGCGGGCAGCTTTCTTT

V: TRBV28
J: TRBJ2-5
size: many
D: TRBD2
CDR3: CASSKMLAGGEETQYF
DNA: TGTGCCAGCAGCAAAATGCTAGCGGGAGGAGAAGAGACCCAGTACTTC

V: TRBV7-8
J: TRBJ2-7
size: few
D: -
CDR3: CASSFAVYEQYF
DNA: TGTGCCAGCAGCTTTGCGGTCTACGAGCAGTACTTC

V: TRBV10-2
J: TRBJ2-2
size: many
D: -
CDR3: CASSPGLSNTGELFF
DNA: TGCGCCAGCAGCCCGGGACTTTCGAACACCGGGGAGCTGTTTTTT

V: TRBV11-2
J: TRBJ2-2
size: -
D: -
CDR3: CASSRFDSANTGELFF
DNA: TGTGCCAGCAGTCGATTCGACTCAGCGAACACCGGGGAGCTGTTTTTT

V: TRBV28
J: TRBJ2-7
size: few
D: -
CDR3: CASTQPSGTWGYEQYF
DNA: TGTGCCAGCACTCAACCTTCCGGGACATGGGGCTACGAGCAGTACTTC

V: TRBV19
J: TRBJ2-5
size: -
D: -
CDR3: CASAWGLRETQYF
DNA: TGTGCCAGCGCGTGGGGCCTCCGGGAGACCCAGTACTTC